Listed here is a single T cell receptor (beta chain). Its cognate antigen is unknown. The data were obtained in a study of shared clonotypes between healthy human individuals. The CDR3 has 15 residues. V dropped 2 bases and J dropped 3 bases, with 11 bases sitting between them. CDR1 and CDR2 (germline): MDHEN, SYDVKM. Overall study findings and caveats: The study found roughly 5% of naive CD4 clonotypes shared across a few donors. Naive subsets, compared against memory subsets, generally had larger estimated richness values.

Methods used by the authors: Sequence data from immunoSEQ were junction-only and lacked quality scores; consequently, filtering differed. Produced via immunoSEQ multiplex PCR; TCRdb's table is partial and in-frame only. D and trimming were read from the DNA, whereas the V and J calls and clone size are those reported in that table. The table lists around 610,000 clones, approximately 96% of them singletons. Naive CD8 cells lacked CD45RO, underwent positive selection for CCR7 and left out terminally differentiated effector memory CD45RA+ cells. The clonotype originates from a woman aged 25 to 39 in good health. This sequence joins TRBV28 and TRBJ1-5; D possibly corresponds to TRBD1 (6 bases). Input material: naive CD8+ T cells sorted from blood. The chain's CDR3 is CASSLRGQVNQPQHF. CDR3 DNA: TGTGCCAGCAGTTTACGGGGGCAGGTCAATCAGCCCCAGCATTTT.